This passage covers 30 T cell receptor beta chains from one sample sequenced in a study of OX40 agonist ivuxolimab in advanced cancers. Profiled with immunoSEQ multiplex PCR; TCRdb holds only in-frame clones, not every one. The table includes about 45,000 clones, 75% to 90% detected once. This material consisted of CD4+ or CD8+ T cells sorted from blood, taken in a trial of the OX40 agonist ivuxolimab. Receptors were obtained from an adult with an advanced solid tumor such as melanoma, head and neck, liver or kidney cancer.

This clone was seen once. The V call is TRBV11-2, the J call TRBJ2-5; TRBD2 matches at 9 bases. The CDR3 is 16 amino acids. The junction had 7 bases not matched to a gene; V was cut back by 0 bases and J by 5 bases. Germline V CDR1 and CDR2: SGHAT, FQNNGV. The CDR3 DNA sequence: TGTGCCAGCAGCTTAGATCACGGCGGGGGGGCTGAGACCCAGTACTTC. Translated, it gives CASSLDHGGGAETQYF.

CDR3 sequence reads: CASSLDRGEQYF. The DNA of the CDR3 is TGTGCCAGCAGCTTAGACAGGGGCGAGCAGTACTTC. This chain links TRBV11-3 with TRBJ2-7; a weak D match, TRBD1 (6 bases). The V end lost 0 bases, the J end lost 6 bases, and 6 bases lay between the germline ends. The CDR3 consists of 12 residues. CDR1 and CDR2 (germline): SGHNT, YENEEA. The full variable domain, its missing parts supplied by reference TRBV11-3 and TRBJ2-7, is EAGVVQSPRYKIIEKKQPVAFWCNPISGHNTLYWYLQNLGQGPELLIRYENEEAVDDSQLPKDRFSAERLKGVDSTLKIQPAELGDSAVYLCASSLDRGEQYFGPGTRLTVT.

The chain links TRBV15 to TRBJ2-1; D remains ambiguous. Germline V gene sequence: CDR1 LNHNV, CDR2 YYDKDF (reference sequence). With 0 bases removed from V and 4 bases from J, the gap between germline ends came to 7 bases. This CDR3 has 14 amino acids. CDR3 protein: CATSRDTLYNEQFF. The CDR3 DNA follows: TGTGCCACCAGCAGAGATACCTTATACAATGAGCAGTTCTTC.

This chain connects TRBV18 to TRBJ2-5; D is unclear. V lost 3 bases to trimming and J lost 2 bases, with 7 bases between them. The CDR3 covers 13 residues. Germline V gene sequence: CDR1 KGHSH, CDR2 LQKENI. The chain's CDR3 is CASSPETQETQYF. The CDR3 DNA sequence: TGTGCCAGCTCACCCGAGACACAAGAGACCCAGTACTTC.

CDR3 in DNA: TGCGCCAGCAGCCAAGGTCACCTATCCCTGAGACAGGGAGACACAGATACGCAGTATTTT. Translating gives CASSQGHLSLRQGDTDTQYF. The chain is built from TRBV4-1 and TRBJ2-3; 7 bases match TRBD1. This CDR3 has 20 residues. CDR1 and CDR2 (germline): MGHRA, YSYEKL. The junction had 18 bases not matched to a gene; V was cut back by 1 base and J by 2 bases.

The rearrangement uses TRBV19 and TRBJ1-6; the D gene is possibly TRBD1 (5 bases). This CDR3 has 18 residues. Germline CDR1 LNHDA, CDR2 SQIVND (reference sequence). V was pared by 1 base and J by 0 bases, with 13 bases between. The CDR3 region is CASSIGGASGSYNSPLHF. The DNA for the CDR3 is TGTGCCAGTAGTATAGGTGGGGCGTCCGGCTCCTATAATTCACCCCTCCACTTT.

The chain couples TRBV5-1 to TRBJ1-2; TRBD1 agrees at 8 bases. The CDR3 loop spans 15 amino acids. Losses at the gene ends were 0 bases for V and 3 bases for J; bases not matched to a gene: 4. CDR1 SGHRS and CDR2 YFSETQ come from the germline V gene. CDR3 bases: TGCGCCAGCAGCTTGGGCGGACAGGGCGACTATGGCTACACCTTC. It specifies CASSLGGQGDYGYTF.

The V call is TRBV5-5, the J call TRBJ2-7; D gene ambiguous. There are 12 residues in the CDR3. Per germline, CDR1 SGHKS and CDR2 YYEKEE (reference sequence). V lost 4 bases and J 5 bases, leaving 10 bases between the germline ends. CDR3 sequence reads: CASSLRFDEQYF. CDR3 DNA: TGTGCCAGCAGCCTCCGATTCGACGAGCAGTACTTC.

About this clone itself: Mismatch with germline at one junction end may stem from a read error. This chain uses TRBV7-7 with TRBJ2-3; 14 positions agree with TRBD2. CDR1 and CDR2 (germline): SSHAT, FNYEAQ (reference sequence). CDR3 length equals 16 residues. CDR3: CASSLGLAGGADTQYF. The CDR3 DNA reads TGTGCTAGCAGCTTAGGACTAGCGGGAGGTGCAGATACGCAGTATTTT. The full variable domain, rest sourced from reference TRBV7-7 and TRBJ2-3, is GAGVSQSPRYKVTKRGQDVTLRCDPISSHATLYWYQQALGQGPEFLTYFNYEAQPDKSGLPSDRFSAERPEGSISTLTIQRTEQRDSAMYRCASSLGLAGGADTQYFGPGTRLTVL.

This clone was seen a single time. V is TRBV7-2 and J is TRBJ2-3; D perhaps matches TRBD2 (5 bases). Trimming removed 2 bases at V and 4 bases at J, with 13 bases between. This CDR3 comprises 15 residues. Germline V gives CDR1 SGHTA, CDR2 FQGNSA. CDR3 nucleotides: TGTGCCAGCAGCTTACAGGCGGGTGAATCAGATACGCAGTATTTT. Translating it yields CASSLQAGESDTQYF. Full variable domain (outside the CDR3, taken from reference TRBV7-2 and TRBJ2-3): GAGVSQSPSNKVTEKGKDVELRCDPISGHTALYWYRQSLGQGLEFLIYFQGNSAPDKSGLPSDRFSAERTGGSVSTLTIQRTQQEDSAVYLCASSLQAGESDTQYFGPGTRLTVL.

The V gene is TRBV7-2, the J gene TRBJ1-2; 8 bases agree with TRBD1. V trimming: 1 base; J trimming: 13 bases; junction bases outside the gene matches: 8. Germline V gene data show CDR1 as SGHTA and CDR2 as FQGNSA. The CDR3 is 13 amino acids. DNA for the CDR3: TGTGCCAGCAGCTTAGAATATCAGGGGGCAATCACCTTC. It specifies CASSLEYQGAITF.

The gene calls are TRBV30 and TRBJ2-1; D might be TRBD1 (5 bases). The germline V gene has CDR1 GTSNPN and CDR2 SVGIG (reference sequence). V dropped 2 bases and J dropped 7 bases, with 9 bases sitting between them. CDR3 length equals 12 residues. This CDR3 reads CAWSRQGNEQFF. Here the CDR3 DNA reads TGTGCCTGGAGTCGTCAGGGAAATGAGCAGTTCTTC.

V is TRBV21-1 and J is TRBJ1-5; the table calls TRBD1, which could not be checked here. TRBV21-1 is termed a pseudogene. The CDR3 is 17 residues long. CDR3: CASSKKYPDSSNQPQHF. Here the CDR3 DNA reads TGTGCCAGCAGCAAAAAATATCCGGACAGTAGCAATCAGCCCCAGCATTTT.

The V call is TRBV5-1, the J call TRBJ2-1; no clear D. Germline CDR1 and CDR2: SGHRS and YFSETQ. The CDR3 consists of 14 residues. With 0 bases removed from V and 5 bases from J, the gap between germline ends came to 9 bases. The DNA for the CDR3 is TGCGCCAGCAGCTTGGCCGGGTTCGACAATGAGCAGTTCTTC. Amino acids: CASSLAGFDNEQFF. The full variable domain, in which reference TRBV5-1 and TRBJ2-1 provide the parts outside the CDR3, is KAGVTQTPRYLIKTRGQQVTLSCSPISGHRSVSWYQQTPGQGLQFLFEYFSETQRNKGNFPGRFSGRQFSNSRSEMNVSTLELGDSALYLCASSLAGFDNEQFFGPGTRLTVL.

V gene TRBV6-5 combines with J gene TRBJ2-7, with D perhaps matching TRBD1 or TRBD2 (5 bases each). The CDR3 spans 15 residues. V lost 0 bases and J 5 bases, leaving 14 bases between the germline ends. Germline CDR1 reads MNHEY; CDR2 reads SVGAGI. The CDR3 DNA is TGTGCCAGCAGTTACTCTGGGACGGCCACTGACGAGCAGTACTTC. This gives the protein CASSYSGTATDEQYF.

The rearrangement joins TRBV5-4 to TRBJ1-2, with D perhaps TRBD1 (5 bases). Trimming took off 4 bases at V and 6 bases at J, with 19 bases between the two ends. Looked up from germline, CDR1 is SGHNT and CDR2 is YYREEE (reference sequence). The CDR3 totals 15 residues. CDR3 loop: CASSRPQGARDGYTF. CDR3 DNA: TGTGCCAGCAGCAGACCACAAGGGGCTCGGGATGGCTACACCTTC.

The chain joins TRBV30 to TRBJ2-1; 15 positions agree with TRBD2. The CDR3 is 17 amino acids. J lost 9 bases, V lost 5 bases, and 14 bases had no gene match. Germline V gene lookup returns CDR1 GTSNPN and CDR2 SVGIG (reference sequence). CDR3 nucleotides: TGTGCCTGGGACCGCGGGACTAGCGGGAGGTGGTGGAGTGAGCAGTTCTTC. Encoded protein: CAWDRGTSGRWWSEQFF.

The chain carries TRBV2 and TRBJ1-6; D may be TRBD1 (6 bases). Germline-derived CDR1 and CDR2 are SNHLY and FYNNEI. Trimming removed 1 base at V and 10 bases at J, with 11 bases between. This CDR3 spans 14 amino acids. Here the CDR3 reads CASSEDRVLSPLHF. As DNA, the CDR3 is TGTGCCAGCAGTGAAGACAGGGTCCTCTCACCCCTCCACTTT.

The chain links TRBV2 to TRBJ1-5; TRBD1 matches at 7 bases. CDR3 size: 14 residues. Germline assignment: CDR1 SNHLY and CDR2 FYNNEI. J was trimmed by 7 bases and V by 1 base; bases with no gene match: 4. The CDR3 sequence is CASSEGGGRQPQHF. CDR3 DNA sequence: TGTGCCAGCAGTGAAGGAGGGGGCCGGCAGCCCCAGCATTTT.

This rearrangement joins TRBV30 to TRBJ2-2; 7 bases line up with TRBD2. Trimming cost V 2 bases and J 4 bases; bases outside gene matches: 4. The germline CDR1 and CDR2 sequences are GTSNPN and SVGIG (reference sequence). This CDR3 is 14 amino acids long. The DNA for the CDR3 is TGTGCCTGGAGTAACGGGAGGACCACCGGGGAGCTGTTTTTT. This gives the protein CAWSNGRTTGELFF.

This chain links TRBV5-5 with TRBJ2-1; 9 nucleotides agree with TRBD2. Losses at the gene ends were 0 bases for V and 0 bases for J; bases not matched to a gene: 1. CDR3 length equals 16 residues. Germline V gene data show CDR1 as SGHKS and CDR2 as YYEKEE (reference sequence). CDR3 loop: CASSLVSGSSYNEQFF. CDR3 DNA sequence: TGTGCCAGCAGCTTGGTTAGCGGGAGCTCCTACAATGAGCAGTTCTTC.

The chain uses TRBV18 and TRBJ1-1; 8 bases align to TRBD1. V trimming: 2 bases; J trimming: 2 bases; junction bases outside the gene matches: 4. This CDR3 is 15 amino acids long. Germline V gene lookup returns CDR1 KGHSH and CDR2 LQKENI. CDR3 sequence: CASSPATGANTEAFF. The CDR3 coding sequence is TGTGCCAGCTCACCAGCGACAGGGGCCAACACTGAAGCTTTCTTT.

This clone was detected a few times. For the CDR3, the DNA is TGTGCCAGCAGCCAAGATGCGACAGGAGGGGGTTGGAATGAGCAGTTCTTC. Translation gives CASSQDATGGGWNEQFF. The gene calls are TRBV4-2 and TRBJ2-1, with D tentatively TRBD1 or TRBD2 (6 bases each). Trimming removed 0 bases at V and 7 bases at J, with 19 bases between. CDR1 and CDR2 from the germline V gene are LGHNA and YNFKEQ. The CDR3 extends over 17 amino acids.

The V call is TRBV28, the J call TRBJ2-4; no reliable D call. The V end was cut by 3 bases, the J end by 1 base, with 4 bases between. CDR3 length: 13 amino acids. From germline, CDR1 is MDHEN and CDR2 SYDVKM. The CDR3 loop is CASSFFAKNIQYF. The CDR3 nucleotides read TGTGCCAGCAGTTTTTTCGCCAAAAACATTCAGTACTTC.

The V call is TRBV7-8, the J call TRBJ2-2; 9 positions match TRBD2. This CDR3 comprises 14 residues. V lost 9 bases and J lost 6; bases outside the gene matches: 8. Germline CDR1 reads SGHVS; CDR2 reads FQNEAQ. CDR3 DNA: TGTGCCAGTTTTTCCAGCGGGGGGCCCGGGGAGCTGTTTTTT. Its translation is CASFSSGGPGELFF. The full variable domain, rest sourced from reference TRBV7-8 and TRBJ2-2, is GAGVSQSPRYKVAKRGQDVALRCDPISGHVSLFWYQQALGQGPEFLTYFQNEAQLDKSGLPSDRFFAERPEGSVSTLKIQRTQQEDSAVYLCASFSSGGPGELFFGEGSRLTVL.

The chain uses TRBV6-1 and TRBJ2-3; 8 bases match TRBD2. From germline, CDR1 is MNHNS and CDR2 SASEGT. The CDR3 runs to 17 residues. With V trimmed by 4 bases and J by 2 bases, 11 bases remained unmatched. This CDR3 reads CASSVGLGGRITDTQYF. The CDR3 bases are TGTGCCAGCAGTGTAGGACTAGGCGGGAGGATCACAGATACGCAGTATTTT.

V usage is TRBV5-4 and J usage is TRBJ2-5; 7 nucleotides agree with TRBD2. This CDR3 contains 13 residues. J was trimmed by 5 bases and V by 1 base; bases with no gene match: 2. Germline values: CDR1 SGHNT, CDR2 YYREEE (reference sequence). CDR3 loop: CASSLMGGETQYF. The CDR3 bases are TGTGCCAGCAGCTTGATGGGGGGGGAGACCCAGTACTTC.

The chain carries TRBV6-1 and TRBJ2-4; D remains ambiguous. CDR1 and CDR2 (germline): MNHNS, SASEGT. V lost 2 bases to trimming and J lost 10 bases, with 6 bases between them. This CDR3 is built from 11 residues. The CDR3 protein is CASSESLIQYF. CDR3 nucleotide sequence: TGTGCCAGCAGTGAATCACTTATTCAGTACTTC.

V usage is TRBV6-5 and J usage is TRBJ2-7; D perhaps matches TRBD2 (7 bases). The CDR3 is 14 amino acids. V gave up 3 bases and J gave up 3 bases, with 12 bases separating them. CDR1 and CDR2 (germline): MNHEY, SVGAGI. The CDR3 sequence: CASSYRGAFYEQYF. Written as DNA, the CDR3 is TGTGCCAGCAGTTATCGGGGGGCATTCTACGAGCAGTACTTC.

The gene calls are TRBV7-2 and TRBJ2-7; D is undetermined. CDR3 length: 13 residues. Germline V gene sequence: CDR1 SGHTA, CDR2 FQGNSA. Deletions cut 1 base from V and 6 bases from J, with 10 bases between. In DNA form, the CDR3 reads TGTGCCAGCAGCTTAGAGGGCCTTCTCGAGCAGTACTTC. This translates into CASSLEGLLEQYF.